This T cell receptor beta chain was obtained from a study of T-cell reconstitution after alpha-beta-depleted transplantation in children. Study observations and caveats: Several hundred expanded graft clones reportedly gave rise to the alpha-beta T cells present about two months after transplant.

Per the germline V gene, CDR1 is SGHRS and CDR2 is YFSETQ. Trimming shortened V by 0 bases and J by 9 bases, and 18 bases separated the two germline ends. The CDR3 consists of 15 residues. The table lists this clonotype with many counts. No antigen is known for it. This sample's TCRbeta library carried unique molecular identifier barcodes. TCRdb passed the PCR reads through MiXCR, listing each CDR3 protein once. The profile shows fewer than 550,000 distinct CDR3 sequences, roughly an eighth of them singletons. This chain uses TRBV5-1 with TRBJ1-1; D not certain. The sequence was collected from a female patient aged 2-15 years who had a stem cell transplant for aplastic anemia, so the T cells may come from the graft donor. This specimen consisted of PBMCs, mostly from graft donor cells, obtained 180 days after TCRalphabeta/CD19-depleted stem cell transplant. CDR3 sequence reads: CASSLGQAAGSQAFF. The CDR3 DNA reads TGCGCCAGCAGCTTGGGGCAGGCAGCGGGTTCTCAAGCTTTCTTT. The variable domain in full, with the rest retrieved from reference TRBV5-1 and TRBJ1-1, is KAGVTQTPRYLIKTRGQQVTLSCSPISGHRSVSWYQQTPGQGLQFLFEYFSETQRNKGNFPGRFSGRQFSNSRSEMNVSTLELGDSALYLCASSLGQAAGSQAFFGQGTRLTVV.